This T cell receptor (beta chain) was sequenced for a study of T cell repertoires in cytomegalovirus infection. About the research overall: Recently identified HLA-C-restricted and well-studied HLA-B-restricted CMV epitopes were used. TCR beta signatures that were public indicated CMV infection and matching HLA type.

A remark on this clonotype: What it binds is unknown.

TCRdb ran MiXCR on the reads and lists one entry per CDR3 protein. The table has under 200,000 distinct CDR3 sequences, about 20% seen once; the top ten hold more than 25%. Notes on the study in general: The study identified carriers of CMV plus the relevant HLA from cumulative public TCR beta family frequency. HLA-C-restricted, CMV-specific TCR beta clonotypes were dominant ex vivo.

This clonotype originated in a human donor in good health (CMV status not recorded). Some clones in this sample may be carry-over from other donors' samples. The input for sequencing was CD8+ T cells from cultured PBMCs, taken from culture after CMV antigen stimulation.

The CDR3 DNA reads as TGTGCCAGCAGCCTGGGACAGACGAACACCGGGGAGCTGTTTTTT. Translated: CASSLGQTNTGELFF. The rearrangement uses TRBV11-2 and TRBJ2-2, with TRBD1 matching over 7 bases. CDR1 is SGHAT and CDR2 is FQNNGV in the germline V gene. V was clipped by 5 bases and J by 0 bases; unmatched bases: 3. CDR3 length: 15 residues.